This TCR beta chain is drawn from a study of shared clonotypes between healthy human individuals. Study-level background: Used for every donor were three CD4 naive, three CD4 memory, two CD8 naive and one CD8 memory plate.

V was shortened by 0 bases and J by 4 bases, with 8 bases between the two germline ends. The CDR3 runs to 13 residues. Per the germline V gene, CDR1 is SGHRS and CDR2 is YFSETQ. Nashville, Tennessee was home to all donors, each a Caucasian adult. In the original analysis: Junction-only immunoSEQ sequences carried no quality scores, so filtering differed. Clones were read by immunoSEQ multiplex PCR, and TCRdb kept only the in-frame ones, dropping some. The V and J calls and clone size come from that table; D and trimming were worked out from the DNA. The sample lists hundreds of thousands of clones; under 80% were seen once. With regard to this clone: What it binds is not known.

Study-wide points: Relative to their counterparts shared across all four donors, non-shared clonotypes exhibited diminished generation probabilities.

The TCR was taken from a woman between 25 and 40 years old in good health. Sequencing was carried out using memory CD4+ T cells sorted from blood. Subset in this sample: CD45RA-negative fraction. The chain links TRBV5-1 to TRBJ2-7; D gene uncertain. Here the CDR3 reads CASSLGFRYEQYF. CDR3 nucleotides: TGCGCCAGCAGCTTGGGCTTTAGGTACGAGCAGTACTTC.